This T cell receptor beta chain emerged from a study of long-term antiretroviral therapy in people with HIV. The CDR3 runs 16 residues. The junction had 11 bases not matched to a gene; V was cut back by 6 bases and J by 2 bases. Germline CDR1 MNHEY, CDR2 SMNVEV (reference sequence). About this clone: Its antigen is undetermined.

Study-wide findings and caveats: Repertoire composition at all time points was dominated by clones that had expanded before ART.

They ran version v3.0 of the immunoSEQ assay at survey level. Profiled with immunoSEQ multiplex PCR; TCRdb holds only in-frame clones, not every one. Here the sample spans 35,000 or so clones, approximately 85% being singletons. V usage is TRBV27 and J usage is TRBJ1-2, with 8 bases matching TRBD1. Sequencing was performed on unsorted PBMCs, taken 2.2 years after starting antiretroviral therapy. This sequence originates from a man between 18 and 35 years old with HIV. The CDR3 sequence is CASSRQSGGYNYGYTF. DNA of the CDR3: TGTGCCAGCAGCCGCCAGTCAGGGGGCTACAACTATGGCTACACCTTC.